A selection of T cell receptor beta chains follows, all from one sample in a study of blood T cells in healthy people across ages. One entry per CDR3 protein, called by TCRdb with MiXCR from the 5' RACE reads. The sample yields more than 700,000 distinct CDR3 sequences, around 50% seen once. The specimen sequenced was blood. The receptors derive from a man older than 75 in good health. Both conserved end residues are part of each CDR3. A D gene is named only where the DNA matches it firmly. Clone size appears in some rows only: once, few, many, or a class for an expanded clone.

NA | TRBJ1-2 | TRBV5-1 | many | CASSLDYSYGYTF | TGCGCCAGCAGCTTGGATTACAGCTATGGCTACACCTTC
TRBD2 | TRBJ2-5 | TRBV9 | NA | CASSVELAGGSEQYF | TGTGCCAGCAGCGTAGAACTAGCGGGAGGATCTGAGCAGTACTTC
NA | TRBJ2-5 | TRBV6-5 | NA | CASSLIESQRETQYF | TGTGCCAGCAGTTTGATCGAGTCCCAAAGAGAGACCCAGTACTTC
TRBD2 | TRBJ2-4 | TRBV7-8 | many | CASSLSGSSAKNIQYF | TGTGCCAGCAGCTTAAGCGGGAGTAGTGCCAAAAACATTCAGTACTTC
NA | TRBJ2-1 | TRBV29-1 | NA | CSVSRGGQLEQFF | TGCAGCGTTAGCAGGGGGGGACAACTTGAGCAGTTCTTC
NA | TRBJ2-1 | TRBV7-9 | NA | CASSRDGDGNEQFF | TGTGCCAGCAGCAGGGACGGCGACGGCAATGAGCAGTTCTTC
TRBD2 | TRBJ2-7 | TRBV20-1 | NA | CSAGTSGSFGEQYF | TGCAGTGCAGGGACTAGCGGGAGCTTTGGCGAGCAGTACTTC
NA | TRBJ2-4 | TRBV20-1 | NA | CSARDRWSDLAKNIQYF | TGCAGTGCTAGAGATCGATGGAGCGATCTAGCCAAAAACATTCAGTACTTC
TRBD2 | TRBJ2-7 | TRBV5-1 | NA | CASSEGSGTSAYEQYF | TGCGCCAGCAGCGAAGGTTCCGGGACTAGCGCCTACGAGCAGTACTTC
NA | TRBJ1-1 | TRBV20-1 | NA | CSARDLLLPQMNTEAFF | TGCAGTGCTAGAGATCTTCTTCTCCCACAGATGAACACTGAAGCTTTCTTT
TRBD1 | TRBJ1-5 | TRBV12-3/TRBV12-4 | NA | CASSLVGTGGYQPQHF | TGTGCCAGCAGTTTAGTCGGGACAGGGGGTTATCAGCCCCAGCATTTT
TRBD1 | TRBJ1-1 | TRBV12-3/TRBV12-4 | NA | CASSSGQVSYLAEAFF | TGTGCCAGCAGTTCCGGACAGGTTTCGTACTTAGCTGAAGCTTTCTTT
TRBD1 | TRBJ2-4 | TRBV11-3 | few | CASSRRDRGRENIQYF | TGTGCCAGCAGCCGCCGGGACAGGGGGCGAGAAAACATTCAGTACTTC
NA | TRBJ2-1 | TRBV27 | NA | CASSSRPAGLSYNEQFF | TGTGCCAGCAGCTCCCGGCCGGCGGGGCTCTCCTACAATGAGCAGTTCTTC
NA | TRBJ2-2 | TRBV11-2 | NA | CASSFSPGTGELFF | TGTGCCAGCAGCTTTTCCCCGGGAACCGGGGAGCTGTTTTTT
NA | TRBJ1-2 | TRBV29-1 | NA | CSVGSGFGYTF | TGCAGCGTTGGTTCCGGGTTCGGCTACACCTTC
TRBD2 | TRBJ2-1 | TRBV28 | NA | CASMGGGSSSYNEQFF | TGTGCCAGCATGGGGGGAGGGAGCAGCTCCTACAATGAGCAGTTCTTC
NA | TRBJ2-2 | TRBV29-1 | NA | CSTTGPSNTGELFF | TGCAGCACTACCGGGCCTTCGAACACCGGGGAGCTGTTTTTT
NA | TRBJ1-4 | TRBV5-5 | NA | CAGSLSATNEKLFF | TGTGCCGGCAGCTTGAGTGCAACTAATGAAAAACTGTTTTTT
NA | TRBJ2-2 | TRBV20-1 | NA | CSARMVSNTGELFF | TGCAGTGCTAGAATGGTTTCGAACACCGGGGAGCTGTTTTTT
NA | TRBJ2-7 | TRBV7-2 | once | CASSLSADSSYEQYF | TGTGCCAGCAGCTTATCCGCGGACAGCTCCTACGAGCAGTACTTC
TRBD2 | TRBJ2-1 | TRBV10-3 | NA | CAIRSDSGRSHNEQFF | TGTGCCATCAGGTCGGATAGCGGGAGATCCCACAATGAGCAGTTCTTC
NA | TRBJ2-3 | TRBV5-1 | NA | CASSEDSTDTQYF | TGCGCCAGCAGCGAGGATAGCACAGATACGCAGTATTTT
TRBD2 | TRBJ2-7 | TRBV12-3/TRBV12-4 | NA | CVSSFITVGGYEQYF | TGTGTCAGCAGTTTTATCACGGTGGGAGGGTACGAGCAGTACTTC
NA | TRBJ2-3 | TRBV7-2 | once | CASSLDRSRTDMQYF | TGTGCCAGCAGCTTAGACAGATCCCGCACAGATATGCAGTATTTT
TRBD1 | TRBJ2-6 | TRBV14 | once | CAARQGSSGANVLTF | TGTGCCGCGAGACAGGGCTCGTCTGGGGCCAACGTCCTGACTTTC
NA | TRBJ2-5 | TRBV7-9 | NA | CASSTPRGPGDEQYF | TGTGCCAGCAGCACTCCGAGGGGACCGGGGGATGAGCAGTACTTC
TRBD2 | TRBJ2-3 | TRBV20-1 | once | CSAIGTSALLPTDTQYF | TGCAGTGCTATCGGGACTAGCGCCCTTCTCCCAACAGATACGCAGTATTTT
TRBD2 | TRBJ2-2 | TRBV5-1 | NA | CASSRTSLNTGELFF | TGCGCCAGCAGCAGGACTAGCCTGAACACCGGGGAGCTGTTTTTT
TRBD1 | TRBJ2-1 | TRBV7-8 | NA | CASSLNGQGNEQFF | TGTGCCAGCAGCTTAAATGGACAGGGTAATGAGCAGTTCTTC
TRBD2 | TRBJ2-1 | TRBV5-1 | few | CASSFSLAGVNEQFF | TGCGCCAGCAGCTTTAGCCTAGCGGGAGTTAATGAGCAGTTCTTC
TRBD2 | TRBJ2-7 | TRBV11-2 | few | CASSLRAGGAYEQYF | TGTGCCAGCAGCTTAAGAGCGGGAGGTGCCTACGAGCAGTACTTC
NA | TRBJ1-4 | TRBV20-1 | NA | CSASRGGEKLFF | TGCAGTGCTAGTAGGGGTGGGGAAAAACTGTTTTTT
TRBD1 | TRBJ2-2 | TRBV3-1 | few | CASRQGANTGELFF | TGTGCCAGCAGACAGGGGGCTAACACCGGGGAGCTGTTTTTT
TRBD2 | TRBJ2-1 | TRBV9 | NA | CASSFSGEMGTNEQFF | TGTGCCAGCAGCTTTAGCGGGGAAATGGGAACCAATGAGCAGTTCTTC
TRBD1 | TRBJ2-3 | TRBV5-6 | few | CASSSIKTGGTDTQYF | TGTGCCAGCAGCTCTATAAAGACAGGGGGCACAGATACGCAGTATTTT
NA | TRBJ2-1 | TRBV14 | once | CASSQVVGIAYNEQFF | TGTGCCAGCAGCCAAGTGGTGGGGATAGCCTACAATGAGCAGTTCTTC
NA | TRBJ2-1 | TRBV6-2/TRBV6-3 | NA | CASSYGRQGGYNEQFF | TGTGCCAGCAGTTACGGTCGTCAGGGGGGATACAATGAGCAGTTCTTC
NA | TRBJ1-3 | TRBV7-2 | NA | CASSAGLSSGNTIYF | TGTGCCAGCAGCGCGGGACTTAGCTCTGGAAACACCATATATTTT
NA | TRBJ1-2 | TRBV14 | NA | CASSQVGGGSYTF | TGTGCCAGCAGCCAAGTTGGAGGGGGAAGCTACACCTTC
NA | TRBJ2-1 | TRBV5-1 | once | CASSLVRPRTSSSQLKFF | TGCGCCAGCAGCTTGGTCCGCCCTCGAACCTCATCTAGCCAACTAAAGTTCTTC
NA | TRBJ2-7 | TRBV2 | many | CASKRLAYEQYF | TGTGCCAGCAAGAGGCTAGCCTACGAGCAGTACTTC
NA | TRBJ2-1 | TRBV3-1 | few | CASSQTGRGEFF | TGTGCCAGCAGCCAGACGGGCAGGGGCGAGTTCTTC
NA | TRBJ1-4 | TRBV29-1 | few | CSVGDGRNEKLFF | TGCAGCGTGGGCGACGGCAGGAATGAAAAACTGTTTTTT
NA | TRBJ2-5 | TRBV5-1 | NA | CATGEGETQYF | TGCGCCACCGGAGAGGGGGAGACCCAGTACTTC
TRBD1 | TRBJ2-7 | TRBV7-8 | few | CASSTGQGDEQYF | TGTGCCAGCAGCACGGGACAGGGGGATGAGCAGTACTTC
NA | TRBJ2-5 | TRBV6-2/TRBV6-3 | NA | CASRPIGKNEQYF | TGTGCCAGCAGACCTATTGGGAAAAATGAGCAGTACTTC
NA | TRBJ1-1 | TRBV7-2 | NA | CASSLEVPMNTEAFF | TGTGCCAGCAGCTTAGAGGTACCCATGAACACTGAAGCTTTCTTT
NA | TRBJ1-6 | TRBV15 | NA | CATSRDYDSGKNSPLHF | TGTGCCACCAGCAGAGATTACGACAGCGGCAAGAATTCACCCCTCCACTTT